A selection of T cell receptor beta chains follows, all from one sample in a study of response to subunit inactivated influenza vaccine. Via MiXCR, TCRdb re-called the RT-PCR reads, giving one row per CDR3 protein. Among approximately 700,000 distinct CDR3 sequences listed, about 15% were seen once. Sequences were derived from PBMCs from blood, sampled roughly 12 days after vaccination. Receptor source: a man in his fifties or sixties who received an inactivated influenza vaccine. Each CDR3 is given with its conserved first and last residue. The D gene is left open where the match is weak. Rows may omit the clone size; those that give it use once, few, many or a size class.

j_call: TRBJ2-1
v_call: TRBV6-5
d_call: NA
clone_size: few
cdr3_aa: CASSYATAGIGSYNEQFF
cdr3_nt: TGTGCCAGCAGTTACGCCACGGCCGGGATTGGCTCCTACAATGAGCAGTTCTTC

j_call: TRBJ2-2
v_call: TRBV29-1
d_call: TRBD1
clone_size: NA
cdr3_aa: CSATTGGVTGELFF
cdr3_nt: TGCAGCGCAACCACAGGGGGCGTCACCGGGGAGCTGTTTTTT

j_call: TRBJ2-5
v_call: TRBV7-6
d_call: NA
clone_size: NA
cdr3_aa: CASSLADYQETQYF
cdr3_nt: TGTGCCAGCAGCTTGGCTGACTATCAAGAGACCCAGTACTTC

j_call: TRBJ2-2
v_call: TRBV27
d_call: TRBD2
clone_size: once
cdr3_aa: CASSPSSAGVLTGELFF
cdr3_nt: TGTGCCAGCAGTCCCTCCTCAGCGGGAGTTTTGACCGGGGAGCTGTTTTTT

j_call: TRBJ2-5
v_call: TRBV12-3/TRBV12-4
d_call: NA
clone_size: few
cdr3_aa: CASSLNSWGTQYF
cdr3_nt: TGTGCCAGCAGTTTAAATTCCTGGGGGACCCAGTACTTC

j_call: TRBJ2-7
v_call: TRBV2
d_call: TRBD2
clone_size: few
cdr3_aa: CASSRLAGVSEQYF
cdr3_nt: TGTGCCAGCAGCCGACTAGCGGGAGTGAGTGAGCAGTACTTC

j_call: TRBJ2-1
v_call: TRBV20-1
d_call: TRBD2
clone_size: NA
cdr3_aa: CSAKHPSGSNEQFF
cdr3_nt: TGCAGTGCTAAGCACCCTAGCGGGAGTAATGAGCAGTTCTTC

j_call: TRBJ1-6
v_call: TRBV20-1
d_call: TRBD1
clone_size: NA
cdr3_aa: CSARIAGGSSPLHF
cdr3_nt: TGCAGTGCTAGAATCGCAGGGGGCTCTTCACCCCTCCACTTT

j_call: TRBJ2-1
v_call: TRBV29-1
d_call: TRBD1
clone_size: many
cdr3_aa: CSVEDVSGQGGSYNEQFF
cdr3_nt: TGCAGCGTTGAAGATGTATCCGGACAGGGAGGATCCTACAATGAGCAGTTCTTC

j_call: TRBJ1-1
v_call: TRBV5-1
d_call: NA
clone_size: NA
cdr3_aa: CASRKNTEAFF
cdr3_nt: TGCGCCAGCAGGAAGAACACTGAAGCTTTCTTT

j_call: TRBJ2-1
v_call: TRBV7-6
d_call: NA
clone_size: few
cdr3_aa: CASSHSLSPYNEQFF
cdr3_nt: TGTGCCAGCAGCCATTCGCTGTCACCCTACAATGAGCAGTTCTTC

j_call: TRBJ2-1
v_call: TRBV7-9
d_call: TRBD2
clone_size: many
cdr3_aa: CASSSLAGSYNEQFF
cdr3_nt: TGTGCCAGCAGCTCACTAGCGGGATCCTACAATGAGCAGTTCTTC

j_call: TRBJ2-7
v_call: TRBV15
d_call: TRBD1
clone_size: few
cdr3_aa: CATSRDRSTYRGQYF
cdr3_nt: TGTGCCACCAGCAGAGATCGTTCAACTTACAGGGGGCAGTACTTC

j_call: TRBJ2-5
v_call: TRBV12-3/TRBV12-4
d_call: NA
clone_size: few
cdr3_aa: CASSRDKGTQYF
cdr3_nt: TGTGCCAGCAGCCGGGACAAGGGGACCCAGTACTTC

j_call: TRBJ2-1
v_call: TRBV6-5
d_call: TRBD2
clone_size: few
cdr3_aa: CASSYSRSGRIYEQFF
cdr3_nt: TGTGCCAGCAGTTACTCGAGAAGCGGGAGGATTTATGAGCAGTTCTTC

j_call: TRBJ2-7
v_call: TRBV15
d_call: NA
clone_size: NA
cdr3_aa: CATSRDWARYEQYF
cdr3_nt: TGTGCCACCAGCAGAGATTGGGCAAGATACGAGCAGTACTTC

j_call: TRBJ1-2
v_call: TRBV18
d_call: TRBD1
clone_size: few
cdr3_aa: CASSPTGTGDGYTF
cdr3_nt: TGTGCCAGCTCACCGACCGGGACAGGCGACGGCTACACCTTC

j_call: TRBJ2-1
v_call: TRBV12-3/TRBV12-4
d_call: NA
clone_size: many
cdr3_aa: CASSSRLVAFF
cdr3_nt: TGTGCCAGCAGTTCGAGACTAGTTGCTTTCTTC

j_call: TRBJ1-2
v_call: TRBV3-1
d_call: NA
clone_size: once
cdr3_aa: CASSPGPHGSYGYTF
cdr3_nt: TGTGCCAGCAGTCCCGGGCCCCACGGCAGCTATGGCTACACCTTC

j_call: TRBJ2-7
v_call: TRBV6-5
d_call: TRBD1
clone_size: few
cdr3_aa: CASSYFDRGPTYEQYF
cdr3_nt: TGTGCCAGCAGTTACTTCGACAGGGGCCCTACCTACGAGCAGTACTTC

j_call: TRBJ1-5
v_call: TRBV11-2
d_call: TRBD1
clone_size: few
cdr3_aa: CASSLSPGQNQPQHF
cdr3_nt: TGTGCCAGCAGCTTATCTCCGGGACAGAATCAGCCCCAGCATTTT

j_call: TRBJ1-1
v_call: TRBV3-1
d_call: NA
clone_size: NA
cdr3_aa: CASSQDGPGSVAFF
cdr3_nt: TGTGCCAGCAGCCAAGATGGGCCGGGGAGCGTAGCTTTCTTT

j_call: TRBJ1-1
v_call: TRBV10-3
d_call: NA
clone_size: NA
cdr3_aa: CANRPGVLNTEAFF
cdr3_nt: TGTGCCAACCGACCCGGGGTTCTGAACACTGAAGCTTTCTTT

j_call: TRBJ2-2
v_call: TRBV9
d_call: NA
clone_size: NA
cdr3_aa: CASSQQGRGELFF
cdr3_nt: TGTGCCAGCAGCCAGCAGGGGAGGGGGGAGCTGTTTTTT

j_call: TRBJ2-7
v_call: TRBV10-2
d_call: NA
clone_size: few
cdr3_aa: CASSEDPSKQYF
cdr3_nt: TGCGCCAGCAGTGAGGACCCAAGTAAGCAGTACTTC

j_call: TRBJ2-2
v_call: TRBV5-1
d_call: TRBD1
clone_size: many
cdr3_aa: CASSLRDRVNTGELFF
cdr3_nt: TGCGCCAGCAGCCTGCGGGACAGGGTGAACACCGGGGAGCTGTTTTTT

j_call: TRBJ2-7
v_call: TRBV7-9
d_call: TRBD2
clone_size: few
cdr3_aa: CASSLGTSGGDEQYF
cdr3_nt: TGTGCCAGCAGCTTAGGGACTAGCGGAGGCGACGAGCAGTACTTC

j_call: TRBJ2-7
v_call: TRBV20-1
d_call: NA
clone_size: few
cdr3_aa: CSAIQGREQYF
cdr3_nt: TGCAGTGCTATACAGGGACGCGAGCAGTACTTC

j_call: TRBJ2-4
v_call: TRBV14
d_call: NA
clone_size: NA
cdr3_aa: CASSLRNIQYF
cdr3_nt: TGTGCCAGCAGCCTACGAAACATTCAGTACTTC

j_call: TRBJ2-1
v_call: TRBV4-3
d_call: NA
clone_size: many
cdr3_aa: CASSQDGGYNEQFF
cdr3_nt: TGCGCCAGCAGCCAAGATGGGGGGTACAATGAGCAGTTCTTC

j_call: TRBJ2-2
v_call: TRBV19
d_call: NA
clone_size: NA
cdr3_aa: CASSIGQGIAGELFF
cdr3_nt: TGTGCCAGTAGTATAGGGCAGGGGATTGCCGGGGAGCTGTTTTTT

j_call: TRBJ2-1
v_call: TRBV20-1
d_call: NA
clone_size: few
cdr3_aa: CSARGPRVFSVYEQFF
cdr3_nt: TGCAGTGCTCGCGGGCCGAGAGTATTTTCGGTCTATGAGCAGTTCTTC

j_call: TRBJ2-5
v_call: TRBV5-1
d_call: NA
clone_size: few
cdr3_aa: CASSFGGGAGRETQYF
cdr3_nt: TGCGCCAGCAGCTTTGGCGGGGGCGCGGGACGAGAGACCCAGTACTTC

j_call: TRBJ2-1
v_call: TRBV3-1
d_call: TRBD2
clone_size: few
cdr3_aa: CASSPLAGGFANEQFF
cdr3_nt: TGTGCCAGCAGCCCCTTAGCGGGGGGGTTCGCCAATGAGCAGTTCTTC

j_call: TRBJ2-6
v_call: TRBV20-1
d_call: NA
clone_size: NA
cdr3_aa: CSASLIQGGSGANVLTF
cdr3_nt: TGCAGTGCCTCATTGATCCAGGGGGGCTCTGGGGCCAACGTCCTGACTTTC

j_call: TRBJ2-7
v_call: TRBV7-3
d_call: NA
clone_size: many
cdr3_aa: CASSLEHHPSYEQYF
cdr3_nt: TGTGCCAGCAGCTTAGAGCACCATCCCTCCTACGAGCAGTACTTC

j_call: TRBJ1-6
v_call: TRBV30
d_call: NA
clone_size: NA
cdr3_aa: CAWSGQQDSPLHF
cdr3_nt: TGTGCCTGGTCGGGTCAGCAGGATTCACCCCTCCACTTT

j_call: TRBJ2-7
v_call: TRBV30
d_call: TRBD2
clone_size: NA
cdr3_aa: CAWRLAGLSYEQYF
cdr3_nt: TGTGCCTGGAGGCTAGCGGGGCTATCCTACGAGCAGTACTTC

j_call: TRBJ2-7
v_call: TRBV7-2
d_call: NA
clone_size: few
cdr3_aa: CASSLSDRTKGEQYF
cdr3_nt: TGTGCCAGCAGCTTGTCAGACCGAACGAAAGGCGAGCAGTACTTC